Detailed here is one T cell receptor beta chain. Its target is unknown. The data belong to a study of CD8+CD57+ T cells in acquired aplastic anemia. TCR beta VDJ and CDR3 were profiled, and genomic DNA was the template. TCRdb used MiXCR to reprocess the reads, holding one entry per CDR3 protein. The sample carries about 20,000 distinct CDR3 sequences, less than 40% recorded once. The CDR3 extends over 21 amino acids. J was trimmed by 1 base and V by 4 bases; bases with no gene match: 22. The germline CDR1 and CDR2 sequences are SNHLY and FYNNEI. Study results and caveats: The authors found lower diversity in patient CD8+CD57+ cells than in total CD4+ and CD8+ pools. Patients and controls had CD8+ Simpson's diversity values that were not significantly distinct.

All sequencing subjects had displayed CD8+CD57+ cell expansion on flow cytometry. Material: CD8+CD57+ T cells sorted from PBMCs. Documented subset: bead-enriched CD8+CD57+ effector memory T cells from SAA patients. The receptor was derived from a human donor with aplastic anemia. The chain couples TRBV2 to TRBJ2-3, with 8 bases identical to TRBD2. CDR3 sequence: CASSARDPPVSGTRGTDTQYF. The DNA of the CDR3 is TGTGCCAGCAGTGCTAGAGATCCCCCCGTTAGCGGGACGCGGGGCACAGATACGCAGTATTTT. Using reference TRBV2 and TRBJ2-3 for the parts outside the CDR3, the full variable domain is EPEVTQTPSHQVTQMGQEVILRCVPISNHLYFYWYRQILGQKVEFLVSFYNNEISEKSEIFDDQFSVERPDGSNFTLKIRSTKLEDSAMYFCASSARDPPVSGTRGTDTQYFGPGTRLTVL.